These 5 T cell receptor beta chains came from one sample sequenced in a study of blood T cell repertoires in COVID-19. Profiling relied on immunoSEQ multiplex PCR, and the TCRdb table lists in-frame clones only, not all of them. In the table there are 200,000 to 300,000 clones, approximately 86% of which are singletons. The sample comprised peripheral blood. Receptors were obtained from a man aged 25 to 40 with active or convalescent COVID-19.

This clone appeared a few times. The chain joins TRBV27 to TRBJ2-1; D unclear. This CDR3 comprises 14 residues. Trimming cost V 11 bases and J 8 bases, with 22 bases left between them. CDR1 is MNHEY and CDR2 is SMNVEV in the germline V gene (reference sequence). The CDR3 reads CAASHSAPADEQFF. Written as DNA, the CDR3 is TGTGCCGCAAGTCATTCGGCGCCGGCGGATGAGCAGTTCTTC.

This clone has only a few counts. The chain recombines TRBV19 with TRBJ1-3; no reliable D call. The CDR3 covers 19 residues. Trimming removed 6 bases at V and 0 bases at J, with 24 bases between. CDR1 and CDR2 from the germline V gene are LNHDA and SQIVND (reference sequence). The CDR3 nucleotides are TGTGCCAGTAGCCCCATTATTGGCGCAGGCCTAAGCTCTGGAAACACCATATATTTT. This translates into CASSPIIGAGLSSGNTIYF.

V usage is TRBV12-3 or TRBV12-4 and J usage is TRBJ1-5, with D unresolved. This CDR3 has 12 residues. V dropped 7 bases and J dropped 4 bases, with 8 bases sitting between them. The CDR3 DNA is TGTGCCAGCAAAGGGAGAAATCAGCCCCAGCATTTT. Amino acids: CASKGRNQPQHF.

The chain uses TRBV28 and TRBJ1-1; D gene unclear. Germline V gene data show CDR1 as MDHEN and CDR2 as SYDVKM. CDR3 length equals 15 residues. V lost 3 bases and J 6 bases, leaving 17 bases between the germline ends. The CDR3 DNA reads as TGTGCCAGCAGTTTTTTGGCCTCTCTTCCCCCTGAAGCTTTCTTT. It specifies CASSFLASLPPEAFF. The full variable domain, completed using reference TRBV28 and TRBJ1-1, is DVKVTQSSRYLVKRTGEKVFLECVQDMDHENMFWYRQDPGLGLRLIYFSYDVKMKEKGDIPEGYSVSREKKERFSLILESASTNQTSMYLCASSFLASLPPEAFFGQGTRLTVV.

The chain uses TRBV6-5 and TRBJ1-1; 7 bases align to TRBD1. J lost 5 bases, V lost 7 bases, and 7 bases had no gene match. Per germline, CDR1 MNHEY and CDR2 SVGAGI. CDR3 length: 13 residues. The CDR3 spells CASTQGGRTEAFF. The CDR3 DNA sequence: TGTGCCAGCACCCAGGGGGGACGGACTGAAGCTTTCTTT.